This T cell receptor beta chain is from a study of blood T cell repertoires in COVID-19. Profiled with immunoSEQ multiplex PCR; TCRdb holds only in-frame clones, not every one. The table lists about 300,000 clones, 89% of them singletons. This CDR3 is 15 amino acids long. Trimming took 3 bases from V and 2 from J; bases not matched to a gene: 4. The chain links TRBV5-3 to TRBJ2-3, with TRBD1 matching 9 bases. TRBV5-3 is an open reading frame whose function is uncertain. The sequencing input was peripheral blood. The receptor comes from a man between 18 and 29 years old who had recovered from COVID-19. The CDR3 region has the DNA TGTGCCAGAAGCTGGGACAGGGACGTCACAGATACGCAGTATTTT. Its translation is CARSWDRDVTDTQYF.